Listed here are 30 T cell receptor beta chains from one sample, sequenced in a study of tumor and adjacent non-tumor tissue in lung cancer. This sample's RNA came from whole unsorted tissue. The library came from three nested PCR rounds adapted from ARM-PCR protocols. TCRdb reprocessed the multiplex PCR reads via MiXCR and lists one record per CDR3 protein. The sample has some 74,000 distinct CDR3 sequences, around 77% seen once; the top ten hold roughly a tenth. Source material: lung tumor tissue. These receptors came from a woman aged 40 to 55 with non-small cell lung cancer.

This clonotype was picked up one time. V and J are TRBV11-2 and TRBJ2-5; a possible D gene is TRBD1 (6 bases). V lost 5 bases, J lost 5 bases, and 27 bases lay in between. The germline V gene encodes CDR1 SGHAT and CDR2 FQNNGV. The CDR3 contains 18 residues. CDR3 nucleotides: TGTGCCAGCAGCCTCCCGTTGGGCGAGCAGGGGCCTAATGAGACCCAGTACTTC. Its translation: CASSLPLGEQGPNETQYF.

With regard to this clonotype: The CDR3 does not end in the conserved phenylalanine or tryptophan, so this is likely a read error. The gene calls are TRBV6-1 and TRBJ1-5; D is uncertain. Germline CDR1 and CDR2: MNHNS and SASEGT. The CDR3 totals 15 residues. V was clipped by 1 base and J by 5 bases, with 12 bases between them. The chain's CDR3 is CASSEVDWEDQPQHS. CDR3 DNA: TGTGCCAGCAGTGAAGTGGACTGGGAGGATCAGCCCCAGCATTCT.

This clonotype showed up many times. This sequence joins TRBV20-1 and TRBJ1-1; a possible D gene is TRBD1 (6 bases). V was trimmed by 6 bases and J by 10 bases, leaving 18 bases between them. Germline V gives CDR1 DFQATT, CDR2 SNEGSKA (reference sequence). The CDR3 spans 12 residues. This CDR3 is CSAPTTGKAAFF. DNA for the CDR3: TGCAGTGCCCCGACCACAGGGAAGGCAGCTTTCTTT.

This clonotype was seen many times. V is TRBV5-1 and J is TRBJ2-1, with TRBD1 matching over 11 bases. The CDR3 covers 16 residues. The V segment lost 0 bases and the J segment 9 bases; nucleotides outside the gene matches: 8. The V gene's germline CDR1 is SGHRS and CDR2 YFSETQ. As DNA, the CDR3 is TGCGCCAGCAGCTTGGTTGGTGGGACAGGGGGAGGTGAGCAGTTCTTC. Translation: CASSLVGGTGGGEQFF.

The V gene is TRBV30, the J gene TRBJ2-7; D unresolved. V shed 0 bases and J shed 5 bases, with 14 bases lying between them. Germline V gene data show CDR1 as GTSNPN and CDR2 as SVGIG (reference sequence). The length of the CDR3 is 14 residues. The CDR3, as DNA: TGTGCCTGGAGTGTCGGCAGGAGATACGACGAGCAGTACTTC. Translated: CAWSVGRRYDEQYF.

Comments on this clonotype: One base away lies a much larger clone, so this may be a sequencing read error. The rearrangement uses TRBV25-1 and TRBJ1-1, with D maybe TRBD1 (6 bases). From germline, CDR1 is MGHDK and CDR2 SYGVNS. This CDR3 region has 13 residues. V lost 5 bases to trimming and J lost 3 bases, with 10 bases between them. The CDR3: CASSKTGDTEAFF. In DNA form, the CDR3 reads TGTGCCAGCAGTAAGACAGGAGACACTGAAGCTTTCTTT. Combining the CDR3 with reference TRBV25-1 and TRBJ1-1 gives the whole variable domain EADIYQTPRYLVIGTGKKITLECSQTMGHDKMYWYQQDPGMELHLIHYSYGVNSTEKGDLSSESTVSRIRTEHFPLTLESARPSHTSQYLCASSKTGDTEAFFGQGTRLTVV.

This clonotype occurred once. A read error may produce the germline difference seen at one junction end. The chain is built from TRBV5-1 and TRBJ2-1; D remains unclear. Germline CDR1 is SGHRS and CDR2 is YFSETQ. This CDR3 has 13 residues. CDR3 coding DNA: TGCGCCACCTCCTTGGGCTCCTATAATGGGCAGTTCTTC. Its translation is CATSLGSYNGQFF.

As regards this clonotype: A much larger clone lies one base from this, so it may be a read error. The V call is TRBV5-1, the J call TRBJ2-7; 15 bases match TRBD2. The CDR3 has 18 amino acids. Per germline, CDR1 SGHRS and CDR2 YFSETQ. V shed 5 bases, J shed 0 bases, and the junction held 9 bases outside the gene matches. CDR3 in amino acids: CASSQAGLAGGYSYEQYF. For the CDR3, the DNA is TGCGCCAGCAGTCAAGCGGGACTAGCGGGAGGTTACTCCTACGAGCAGTACTTC. Full variable domain (outside the CDR3, taken from reference TRBV5-1 and TRBJ2-7): KAGVTQTPRYLIKTRGQQVTLSCSPISGHRSVSWYQQTPGQGLQFLFEYFSETQRNKGNFPGRFSGRQFSNSRSEMNVSTLELGDSALYLCASSQAGLAGGYSYEQYFGPGTRLTVT.

A remark on this clonotype: This clone may be a read error of a much larger clone one base away. The chain's CDR3 is CAISPQGNNSPLHF. The CDR3 DNA reads TGCGCCATCAGCCCACAGGGAAATAATTCACCCCTCCACTTT. The chain links TRBV5-1 to TRBJ1-6, with D possibly being TRBD1 (6 bases). Germline lookup yields CDR1 SGHRS and CDR2 YFSETQ. The CDR3 extends over 14 amino acids. The whole variable domain, remainder taken from reference TRBV5-1 and TRBJ1-6, is KAGVTQTPRYLIKTRGQQVTLSCSPISGHRSVSWYQQTPGQGLQFLFEYFSETQRNKGNFPGRFSGRQFSNSRSEMNVSTLELGDSALYLCAISPQGNNSPLHFGNGTRLTVT.

With respect to this clonotype: Sequence at one end of the junction differs from germline and may be a read error. The chain uses TRBV12-3 or TRBV12-4 and TRBJ1-4, with D unclear. The CDR3 runs to 13 residues. In nucleotides, the CDR3 is TGTGTCAGCAGTTTGAGGAGAGACGAAAAACTGTTTTTT. It yields the protein CVSSLRRDEKLFF.

Remarks on this clonotype: A read error may produce the germline difference seen at one junction end. The V and J genes are TRBV6-1 and TRBJ1-2; possibly TRBD1 for D (6 bases). The CDR3 covers 15 residues. The germline CDR1 and CDR2 sequences are MNHNS and SASEGT. The CDR3 loop reads CASSSATGPFYGYIF. Written as DNA, the CDR3 is TGTGCCAGCAGTTCCGCGACAGGTCCTTTCTATGGATACATCTTC.

This clonotype appeared a few times. Possible read error: a much larger clone is one base away. Because the CDR3 is missing its conserved closing phenylalanine or tryptophan, this is likely a read error. The chain combines TRBV7-9 with TRBJ2-1; 13 bases map to TRBD2. V lost 5 bases and J lost 0; bases outside the gene matches: 1. The germline V gene has CDR1 SEHNR and CDR2 FQNEAQ (reference sequence). The CDR3 is 16 amino acids. DNA of the CDR3: TGTGCCAGCAGCCGACTAGCGGGGGGCTCCTACAATGAGCAGTTCCTC. This encodes CASSRLAGGSYNEQFL.

Notes on this clonotype: The junction departs from germline at one end; a sequencing error may be responsible. The chain combines TRBV12-5 with TRBJ2-3; D not resolved. The CDR3 extends over 15 amino acids. The germline V gene has CDR1 LGHNT and CDR2 FRNRAP. The CDR3 sequence: CASGFLQPGIDTQYF. The CDR3 DNA sequence: TGTGCTAGTGGTTTCCTTCAGCCGGGCATAGATACACAGTATTTT.

About this clonotype: One end of the junction varies from germline; a read error may be responsible. The chain joins TRBV4-1 to TRBJ2-3; no definite D call. The germline V gene has CDR1 MGHRA and CDR2 YSYEKL. The CDR3 has 14 residues. CDR3 amino acids: CASSQVQKPDTHYF. The CDR3 DNA sequence: TGTGCCAGCAGCCAAGTTCAAAAGCCAGATACGCATTATTTT.

Comment on this clonotype: The junction differs from germline at one of its ends, possibly a read error. V is TRBV4-2 and J is TRBJ2-7; D gene ambiguous. The CDR3 contains 16 residues. Germline lookup yields CDR1 LGHNA and CDR2 YNFKEQ. The CDR3 DNA is TGTCCCAGCAGCCAAGTGTTCGCAGAGAACTCCTACGAGCAGTACTTC. Encoded protein: CPSSQVFAENSYEQYF.

This clonotype was found once. V is TRBV5-1 and J is TRBJ2-1; TRBD2 matches at 7 bases. Trimming cost V 0 bases and J 4 bases; bases outside gene matches: 10. CDR1 SGHRS and CDR2 YFSETQ come from the germline V gene. This CDR3 is built from 17 residues. CDR3 DNA: TGCGCCAGCAGCTTGGCGCCGGGACTATCGGGGTACAATGAGCAGTTCTTC. This codes for CASSLAPGLSGYNEQFF.

Worth noting for this clonotype: A much more abundant neighbour one base away suggests this may be a read error. The chain couples TRBV7-9 to TRBJ2-5; D is possibly TRBD1 (5 bases). Trimming left V 3 bases short and J 10 bases short, with 12 bases between. This CDR3 is 12 amino acids long. Germline CDR1 reads SEHNR; CDR2 reads FQNEAQ (reference sequence). DNA for the CDR3: TGTGCCAGCAGCTTCGTGGGGCAGAACCAGTACTTC. Its translation is CASSFVGQNQYF.

Concerning this clonotype itself: One end of the junction is discordant with germline, which a read error may explain. The CDR3 protein is CSTRPDRGLFF. The CDR3 coding sequence is TGCAGTACTAGACCCGACAGAGGACTGTTTTTT. This chain uses TRBV20-1 with TRBJ1-4; possibly TRBD1 for D (5 bases). CDR3 length equals 11 residues. Germline CDR1 DFQATT, CDR2 SNEGSKA (reference sequence).

To note about this clonotype: One end of the junction fails to match germline, which may point to a read error. The chain links TRBV4-1 to TRBJ2-2; 9 nucleotides agree with TRBD2. CDR1 and CDR2 (germline): MGHRA, YSYEKL. The CDR3 is made up of 16 amino acids. CDR3 sequence reads: CASNSGVAGAVGELSF. The CDR3 DNA is TGCGCCAGCAACTCGGGAGTAGCGGGAGCGGTCGGGGAGTTGTCTTTT.

Worth noting for this clonotype: One junction end disagrees with the germline gene, perhaps due to a read error. J is TRBJ2-1 and V is TRBV11-2; unclear D gene. Germline lookup yields CDR1 SGHAT and CDR2 FQNNGV. The CDR3 is 14 residues long. The CDR3 reads CASSIPGAVGEELF. The CDR3 region has the DNA TGTGCAAGCAGCATCCCCGGAGCCGTGGGTGAGGAGCTCTTC. Full variable domain (missing parts from reference TRBV11-2 and TRBJ2-1): EAGVAQSPRYKIIEKRQSVAFWCNPISGHATLYWYQQILGQGPKLLIQFQNNGVVDDSQLPKDRFSAERLKGVDSTLKIQPAKLEDSAVYLCASSIPGAVGEELFGPGTRLTVL.

This clonotype was found once. Possible read error: a much larger clone is one base away. V gene TRBV12-3 or TRBV12-4 combines with J gene TRBJ2-4, with 9 bases that match TRBD2. CDR3 length equals 13 residues. CDR3 sequence reads: CASGGGAKNIQCF. For the CDR3, the DNA is TGTGCCAGCGGCGGGGGGGCCAAAAACATTCAGTGCTTC.

A note on this clonotype: The junction shows a germline mismatch at one end, possibly a read error. The chain joins TRBV5-4 to TRBJ1-1; D remains unclear. Germline V gene sequence: CDR1 SGHNT, CDR2 YYREEE (reference sequence). The CDR3 has 15 residues. The CDR3 loop reads CVSSGRLEVDTEAFF. The CDR3 DNA is TGTGTCAGCAGCGGACGTTTAGAGGTCGACACTGAAGCTTTCTTT.

This clonotype has only a few counts. The conserved final phenylalanine or tryptophan is absent from the CDR3, which likely points to a read error. V is TRBV14 and J is TRBJ2-7, with D possibly TRBD2 on 5 matching bases. The V gene lost 5 bases and the J gene lost 6 bases, with 17 bases spanning the gap. Germline lookup yields CDR1 SGHDN and CDR2 FVKESK. CDR3 size: 14 residues. The CDR3 coding sequence is TGTGCCAGCAGCAACAGACGGAGGTCTTCCGAGCAGTACTTA. The encoded protein is CASSNRRRSSEQYL.

About this clonotype itself: At one boundary the junction diverges from the germline segment, which might be a read error. V is TRBV29-1 and J is TRBJ2-1; a possible D gene is TRBD2 (6 bases). Germline CDR1 and CDR2: SQVTM and ANQGSEA. The CDR3 sequence is 15 residues long. The CDR3 DNA reads as TGCAGCGTCGATACGGGGACTTGCGGGAACGATGAGCAGTTCTTT. It yields the protein CSVDTGTCGNDEQFF.

The gene calls are TRBV6-6 and TRBJ1-5, with D possibly being TRBD1 (6 bases). Per the germline V gene, CDR1 is MNHNY and CDR2 is SVGAGI (reference sequence). Trimming removed 8 bases from V and 3 bases from J, with 14 bases in between. The CDR3 extends over 14 amino acids. CDR3 protein: CASCLQGYNQPQHF. The DNA of the CDR3 is TGTGCCAGCTGTTTACAGGGATACAATCAGCCCCAGCATTTT.

The rearrangement uses TRBV4-2 and TRBJ2-1; TRBD2 matches at 13 bases. V was clipped by 2 bases and J by 16 bases; unmatched bases: 29. This CDR3 is 21 amino acids long. The V gene's germline CDR1 is LGHNA and CDR2 YNFKEQ. CDR3 DNA: TGTGCCAGCAGCCAATACTATGGACTAGCGGGAGACAGTGGCACCTACAATGAGCTCTTCTTC. Its translation: CASSQYYGLAGDSGTYNELFF.

The chain has TRBV4-1 and TRBJ2-1, with 14 nucleotides matching TRBD2. Germline-derived CDR1 and CDR2 are MGHRA and YSYEKL. V shed 5 bases and J 4 bases; nucleotides not matched to a gene: 16. The CDR3 has 20 amino acids. CDR3: CASSSTPRLAGGNVYNEQFF. In DNA form, the CDR3 reads TGCGCCAGCAGCAGTACCCCGAGACTAGCGGGGGGGAATGTGTACAATGAGCAGTTCTTC.

The sample holds a few counts of this clonotype. A clone one base away is much larger, so this may be a read error. The V and J genes are TRBV5-1 and TRBJ2-1, with 11 positions matching TRBD2. This CDR3 contains 15 residues. Germline V CDR1 and CDR2: SGHRS, YFSETQ. CDR3 nucleotide sequence: TGCGCCAGCGCTTCCCTAGCGGGAGGACCCAATGGGCAGTTCTTC. As protein: CASASLAGGPNGQFF.

This clonotype was observed at least ten times. The chain recombines TRBV6-5 with TRBJ2-7; a weak D match, TRBD2 (6 bases). This CDR3 spans 15 amino acids. CDR1 and CDR2 (germline): MNHEY, SVGAGI. The germline V and J ends were trimmed by 4 bases and 7 bases, with 20 bases remaining between them. Written as DNA, the CDR3 is TGTGCCAGCAGTTCCACCGGAGGGCAGGCCGGGGAGCAGTACTTC. Translation gives CASSSTGGQAGEQYF.

Only a few counts were recorded for this clonotype. A much larger clone differs from this one at a single base, so this may be a read error. The chain has TRBV12-3 or TRBV12-4 and TRBJ2-5, with 13 nucleotides matching TRBD2. The CDR3 length is 16 residues. CDR3 in DNA: TGTACCAGCAGTTTACTAGCGGGGGGGTACCAAGAGACCCAGTACTTC. It specifies CTSSLLAGGYQETQYF.